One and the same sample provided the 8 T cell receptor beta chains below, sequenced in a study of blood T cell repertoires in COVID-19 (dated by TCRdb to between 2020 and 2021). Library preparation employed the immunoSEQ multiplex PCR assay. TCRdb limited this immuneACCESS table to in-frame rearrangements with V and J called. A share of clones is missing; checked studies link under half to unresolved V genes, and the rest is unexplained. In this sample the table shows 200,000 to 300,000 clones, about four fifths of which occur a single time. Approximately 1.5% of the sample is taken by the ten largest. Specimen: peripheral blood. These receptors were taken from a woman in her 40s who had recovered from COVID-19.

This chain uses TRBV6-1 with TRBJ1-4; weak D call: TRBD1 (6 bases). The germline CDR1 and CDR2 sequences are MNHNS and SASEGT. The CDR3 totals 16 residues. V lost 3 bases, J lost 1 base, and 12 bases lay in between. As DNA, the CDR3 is TGTGCCAGCAGTGAGCTTTACAGGGAAACTAATGAAAAACTGTTTTTT. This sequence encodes CASSELYRETNEKLFF.

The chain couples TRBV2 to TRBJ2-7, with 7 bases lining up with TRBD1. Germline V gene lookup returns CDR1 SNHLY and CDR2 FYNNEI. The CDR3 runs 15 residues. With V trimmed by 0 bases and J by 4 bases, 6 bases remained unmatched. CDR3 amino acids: CASSEALGRGYEQYF. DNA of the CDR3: TGTGCCAGCAGTGAAGCGCTTGGCAGGGGGTACGAGCAGTACTTC.

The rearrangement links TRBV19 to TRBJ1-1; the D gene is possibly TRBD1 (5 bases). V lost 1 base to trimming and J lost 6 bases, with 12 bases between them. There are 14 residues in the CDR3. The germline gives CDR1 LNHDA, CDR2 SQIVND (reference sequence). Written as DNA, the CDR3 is TGTGCCAGTAGTATAGGGGGCTACTTCGCTGAAGCTTTCTTT. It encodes CASSIGGYFAEAFF.

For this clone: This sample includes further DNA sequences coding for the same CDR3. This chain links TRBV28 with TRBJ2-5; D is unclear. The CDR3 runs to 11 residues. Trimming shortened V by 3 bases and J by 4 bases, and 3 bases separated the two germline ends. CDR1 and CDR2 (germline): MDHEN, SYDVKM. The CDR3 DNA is TGTGCCAGCAGTTTGCGAGAGACCCAGTACTTC. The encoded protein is CASSLRETQYF.

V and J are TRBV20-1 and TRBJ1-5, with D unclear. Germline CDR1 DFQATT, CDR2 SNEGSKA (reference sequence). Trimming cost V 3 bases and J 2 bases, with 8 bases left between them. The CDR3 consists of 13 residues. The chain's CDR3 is CSASRRGNQPQHF. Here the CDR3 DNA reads TGCAGTGCTAGTAGGAGGGGCAATCAGCCCCAGCATTTT.

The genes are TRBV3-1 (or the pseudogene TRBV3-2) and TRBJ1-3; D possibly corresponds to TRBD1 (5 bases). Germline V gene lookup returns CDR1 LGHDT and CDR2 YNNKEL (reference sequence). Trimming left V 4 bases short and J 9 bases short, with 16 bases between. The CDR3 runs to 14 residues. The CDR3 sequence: CASSLGDHGGTIYF. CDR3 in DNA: TGTGCCAGCAGCCTCGGGGACCACGGGGGCACCATATATTTT.

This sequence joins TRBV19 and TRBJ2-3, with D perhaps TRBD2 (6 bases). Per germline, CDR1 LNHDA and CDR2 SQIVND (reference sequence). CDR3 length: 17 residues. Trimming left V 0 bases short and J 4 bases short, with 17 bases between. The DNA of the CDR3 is TGTGCCAGTAGTATAGACCGACTAGGGTGGAAGGCAGATACGCAGTATTTT. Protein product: CASSIDRLGWKADTQYF.

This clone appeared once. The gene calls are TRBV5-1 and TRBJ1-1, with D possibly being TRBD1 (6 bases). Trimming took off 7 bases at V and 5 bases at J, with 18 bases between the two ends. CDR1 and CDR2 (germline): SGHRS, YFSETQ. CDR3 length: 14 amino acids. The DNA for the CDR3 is TGCGCCAGCTCGGGCCAGGGGAGACGGACTGAAGCTTTCTTT. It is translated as CASSGQGRRTEAFF.